This T cell receptor (beta chain) is drawn from a study of cytomegalovirus exposure and HLA in healthy donors. Study-level results: Presence/absence analyses took donor sequencing depth as roughly uniform.

PCR used 60 Vbeta primers and 13 Jbeta primers. The table came from immunoSEQ multiplex PCR; TCRdb's copy has only in-frame clones and leaves some out. The sample records roughly 140,000 clones, 65% to 85% being singletons. In germline, CDR1 is MNHEY, CDR2 SMNVEV (reference sequence). This CDR3 spans 16 amino acids. The V and J ends lost 0 bases and 0 bases respectively, with 12 bases between them. In regard to this clone: Its antigen is not known.

The chain is built from TRBV27 and TRBJ2-7, with D unresolved. The sequencing input was PBMCs. This sequence was found in a woman aged 40 to 55 in good health and CMV-seropositive. CDR3 loop: CASSLSPTVSSYEQYF. The CDR3, as DNA: TGTGCCAGCAGTTTATCCCCCACCGTGAGCTCCTACGAGCAGTACTTC.